These 20 T cell receptor beta chains were sequenced from one sample in a study of cytomegalovirus exposure and HLA in healthy donors. The PCR ran on 60 Vbeta and 13 Jbeta primers. Only in-frame clones appear in the TCRdb table, and some are missing; sequencing was by immunoSEQ multiplex PCR. The sample lists about 100,000 clones; around three quarters were seen once. What was sequenced was PBMCs. Receptors originate from a female donor in good health and CMV-seropositive.

The chain joins TRBV7-6 to TRBJ1-3, with 7 bases matching TRBD1. V shed 1 base and J 7 bases; nucleotides not matched to a gene: 10. CDR3 length: 16 residues. Germline V lookup: CDR1 SGHVS, CDR2 FNYEAQ. The CDR3 spells CASSLGDSLASNTIYF. The CDR3 DNA reads as TGTGCCAGCAGCTTAGGGGACAGCCTGGCGTCGAACACCATATATTTT.

V gene TRBV27 combines with J gene TRBJ1-5; no definite D call. CDR1 is MNHEY, CDR2 SMNVEV, per germline (reference sequence). The V end was cut by 0 bases, the J end by 4 bases, with 7 bases between. There are 14 residues in the CDR3. The CDR3 coding sequence is TGTGCCAGCAGTTTATCCTCTTTGAATCAGCCCCAGCATTTT. It encodes CASSLSSLNQPQHF.

This clone was picked up one time. The gene calls are TRBV6-1 and TRBJ2-7; D not resolved. This CDR3 has 13 amino acids. Germline CDR1 MNHNS, CDR2 SASEGT. The V and J ends lost 1 base and 7 bases respectively, with 11 bases between them. CDR3 bases: TGTGCCAGCAGTGAAGGGAGAGGCCTGGAGCAGTACTTC. Protein product: CASSEGRGLEQYF.

The chain carries TRBV5-6 and TRBJ2-5; 7 nucleotides align to TRBD2. The CDR3 is made up of 15 amino acids. Germline-derived CDR1 and CDR2 are SGHDT and YYEEEE. The V segment lost 0 bases and the J segment 2 bases; nucleotides outside the gene matches: 4. CDR3 DNA: TGTGCCAGCAGCTTGGGACTAGCAGGGCAAGAGACCCAGTACTTC. This codes for CASSLGLAGQETQYF.

The rearrangement uses TRBV5-4 and TRBJ2-3; TRBD2 matches 12 bases. The length of the CDR3 is 17 residues. From germline, CDR1 is SGHNT and CDR2 YYREEE (reference sequence). V shed 2 bases and J 0 bases; nucleotides not matched to a gene: 4. Written as DNA, the CDR3 is TGTGCCAGCAGCTTTGGGCTAGCGGGGGGGAGCACAGATACGCAGTATTTT. It yields the protein CASSFGLAGGSTDTQYF. Complete variable domain (other parts from reference TRBV5-4 and TRBJ2-3): ETGVTQSPTHLIKTRGQQVTLRCSSQSGHNTVSWYQQALGQGPQFIFQYYREEENGRGNFPPRFSGLQFPNYSSELNVNALELDDSALYLCASSFGLAGGSTDTQYFGPGTRLTVL.

The genes are TRBV25-1 and TRBJ1-2; possible D gene TRBD1, 6 bases. There are 13 residues in the CDR3. Germline V CDR1 and CDR2: MGHDK, SYGVNS. V lost 8 bases and J 8 bases, leaving 18 bases between the germline ends. The CDR3 is CASRRDNVGGYTF. In DNA, the CDR3 is TGTGCCAGCCGTCGGGACAACGTCGGGGGCTACACCTTC.

This clone was detected only once. The chain joins TRBV5-1 to TRBJ1-1; D perhaps matches TRBD1 (6 bases). This CDR3 is 16 amino acids long. From germline, CDR1 is SGHRS and CDR2 YFSETQ. Trimming stripped 5 bases from V and 4 bases from J, with 21 bases between. The CDR3 sequence is CASSRGGARRGTEAFF. The DNA of the CDR3 is TGCGCCAGCAGTCGGGGGGGGGCGCGTCGGGGCACTGAAGCTTTCTTT.

The chain combines TRBV5-1 with TRBJ2-7; 7 bases map to TRBD1. Germline CDR1 and CDR2: SGHRS and YFSETQ. The length of the CDR3 is 13 residues. Germline trimming cut 0 bases from V and 9 bases from J; bases unmatched to any gene: 6. The CDR3 reads CASSLEGQEGQYF. In DNA, the CDR3 is TGCGCCAGCAGCTTGGAAGGACAGGAAGGGCAGTACTTC.

This chain links TRBV13 with TRBJ1-2; possible D gene TRBD1, 6 bases. Per the germline V gene, CDR1 is PRHDT and CDR2 is FYEKMQ (reference sequence). The CDR3 consists of 15 residues. V was pared by 5 bases and J by 1 base, with 14 bases between. The DNA for the CDR3 is TGTGCCAGCAGCCTCAGTCTGGACAGTAACTATGGCTACACCTTC. Translated: CASSLSLDSNYGYTF.

V usage is TRBV9 and J usage is TRBJ2-7, with 13 nucleotides matching TRBD2. There are 17 residues in the CDR3. Germline CDR1 reads SGDLS; CDR2 reads YYNGEE. J gave up 3 bases and V 4 bases, and 10 bases lay outside the gene matches. CDR3 in DNA: TGTGCCAGCAGCCCTCATGGGACTAGCGGGGCGGTCTACGAGCAGTACTTC. This codes for CASSPHGTSGAVYEQYF. Using reference TRBV9 and TRBJ2-7 for the parts outside the CDR3, the full variable domain is DSGVTQTPKHLITATGQRVTLRCSPRSGDLSVYWYQQSLDQGLQFLIQYYNGEERAKGNILERFSAQQFPDLHSELNLSSLELGDSALYFCASSPHGTSGAVYEQYFGPGTRLTVT.

The genes are TRBV6-4 and TRBJ1-4; D remains unclear. This CDR3 has 12 amino acids. Trimming removed 7 bases from V and 8 bases from J, with 11 bases in between. Germline CDR1 reads MRHNA; CDR2 reads SNTAGT. The CDR3 sequence is CASKGGPEKLFF. CDR3 nucleotide sequence: TGTGCCAGCAAGGGAGGCCCCGAAAAACTGTTTTTT.

Turning to this clone: Other DNA sequences in the same sample also yield this CDR3. The rearrangement uses TRBV7-2 and TRBJ1-5; 9 bases agree with TRBD1. The CDR3 totals 15 residues. Trimming at V came to 1 base and at J to 2 bases, leaving 0 bases not matched to a gene. Looked up from germline, CDR1 is SGHTA and CDR2 is FQGNSA. The CDR3 sequence: CASSLDRGRNQPQHF. CDR3 DNA sequence: TGTGCCAGCAGCTTAGACAGGGGGCGCAATCAGCCCCAGCATTTT.

In DNA, the CDR3 is TGTGCCAGCAGCTTCTGGGGAGCGGGAAACACCATATATTTT. This sequence encodes CASSFWGAGNTIYF. V and J are TRBV7-2 and TRBJ1-3; D not certain. Germline assignment: CDR1 SGHTA and CDR2 FQGNSA. V was trimmed by 3 bases and J by 4 bases, leaving 10 bases between them. The CDR3 has 14 amino acids. Variable domain in full (rest from reference TRBV7-2 and TRBJ1-3): GAGVSQSPSNKVTEKGKDVELRCDPISGHTALYWYRQSLGQGLEFLIYFQGNSAPDKSGLPSDRFSAERTGGSVSTLTIQRTQQEDSAVYLCASSFWGAGNTIYFGEGSWLTVV.

CDR3 nucleotide sequence: TGTGCCAGCAGCGCGGACTCTAACACTGAAGCTTTCTTT. Translating it yields CASSADSNTEAFF. This chain links TRBV9 with TRBJ1-1; D gene uncertain. V lost 3 bases to trimming and J lost 2 bases, with 8 bases between them. The germline gives CDR1 SGDLS, CDR2 YYNGEE. There are 13 residues in the CDR3.

The gene calls are TRBV7-2 and TRBJ2-5, with 12 bases matching TRBD2. The CDR3 consists of 19 residues. Germline-derived CDR1 and CDR2 are SGHTA and FQGNSA. V shed 2 bases, J shed 4 bases, and the junction held 14 bases outside the gene matches. For the CDR3, the DNA is TGTGCCAGCAGCTTAAATCCCCCCCCTCTAGCGGGGGGGCGAGAGACCCAGTACTTC. Protein: CASSLNPPPLAGGRETQYF.

The count of this clone is one. The rearrangement links TRBV10-2 to TRBJ2-7, with a tentative D call TRBD2 (6 bases). The CDR3 sequence is 14 residues long. Germline CDR1 WSHSY, CDR2 SAAADI. Deletions cut 0 bases from V and 7 bases from J, with 13 bases between. For the CDR3, the DNA is TGCGCCAGCAGTGAGTCGACTGCGGCGGGGGAGCAGTACTTC. Translating it yields CASSESTAAGEQYF.

This clone was counted only a few times. The V call is TRBV30, the J call TRBJ2-3; tentatively, D is TRBD1 (7 bases). Trimming pared 0 bases from V and 4 bases from J, leaving 20 bases between. CDR1 is GTSNPN and CDR2 is SVGIG in the germline V gene (reference sequence). This CDR3 is 17 amino acids long. CDR3 sequence: CAWSVLVLGRGADTQYF. The DNA for the CDR3 is TGTGCCTGGAGTGTACTGGTTTTGGGCAGGGGGGCAGATACGCAGTATTTT.

This clone was seen only once. The chain uses TRBV19 and TRBJ2-1, with 8 nucleotides matching TRBD2. From germline, CDR1 is LNHDA and CDR2 SQIVND (reference sequence). The CDR3 extends over 18 amino acids. V was clipped by 3 bases and J by 2 bases; unmatched bases: 12. The CDR3 bases are TGTGCCAGTAGTATCCCCCGGCGGACGGGAGGGCCCTACAATGAGCAGTTCTTC. Protein product: CASSIPRRTGGPYNEQFF.

The chain uses TRBV5-1 and TRBJ2-1; 13 bases fit TRBD2. Germline V gives CDR1 SGHRS, CDR2 YFSETQ. The CDR3 loop spans 17 amino acids. Trimming took 4 bases from V and 7 from J; bases not matched to a gene: 11. Written as DNA, the CDR3 is TGCGCCAGCAGCCACCTCACTAGCGGGGGGGCGGGAAATGAGCAGTTCTTC. Translating it yields CASSHLTSGGAGNEQFF.

This chain connects TRBV9 to TRBJ1-6, with D possibly matching TRBD1 (5 bases). The CDR3 is made up of 14 amino acids. Germline V gene sequence: CDR1 SGDLS, CDR2 YYNGEE. Deletions cut 1 base from V and 10 bases from J, with 12 bases between. In DNA, the CDR3 is TGTGCCAGCAGCGTACAGGACACCTTATCACCCCTCCACTTT. Translated, it gives CASSVQDTLSPLHF.